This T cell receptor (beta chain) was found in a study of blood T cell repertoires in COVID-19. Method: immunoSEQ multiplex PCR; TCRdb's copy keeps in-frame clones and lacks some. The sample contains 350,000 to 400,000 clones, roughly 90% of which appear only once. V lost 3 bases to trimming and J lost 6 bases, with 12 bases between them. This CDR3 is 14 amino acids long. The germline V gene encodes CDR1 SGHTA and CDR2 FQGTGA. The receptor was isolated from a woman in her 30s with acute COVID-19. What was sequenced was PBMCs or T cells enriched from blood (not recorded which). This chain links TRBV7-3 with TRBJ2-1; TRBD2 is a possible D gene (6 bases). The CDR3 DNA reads TGTGCCAGCAGCTTTGGGGGGTCGAGCAATGAGCAGTTCTTC. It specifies CASSFGGSSNEQFF.